These 12 T cell receptor beta chains share one sample of origin, sequenced in a study of cytomegalovirus exposure and HLA in healthy donors. Profiling relied on immunoSEQ multiplex PCR, and the TCRdb table lists in-frame clones only, not all of them. The sample consists of some 240,000 clones, around 78% of them appearing once. The sequenced sample consisted of PBMCs. The origin of the receptors is a woman under 30 in good health and CMV-seronegative.

The V gene is TRBV2, the J gene TRBJ1-5; perhaps TRBD1 as D (6 bases). The CDR3 has 15 residues. The germline CDR1 and CDR2 sequences are SNHLY and FYNNEI. Deletions cut 2 bases from V and 7 bases from J, with 15 bases between. This CDR3 is CASSERGTRAQPQHF. CDR3 DNA: TGTGCCAGCAGTGAAAGGGGGACCCGGGCGCAGCCCCAGCATTTT. The entire variable domain, with the rest obtained from reference TRBV2 and TRBJ1-5, is as follows: EPEVTQTPSHQVTQMGQEVILRCVPISNHLYFYWYRQILGQKVEFLVSFYNNEISEKSEIFDDQFSVERPDGSNFTLKIRSTKLEDSAMYFCASSERGTRAQPQHFGDGTRLSIL.

The V call is TRBV28, the J call TRBJ2-7; D may be TRBD1 (6 bases). V was trimmed by 6 bases and J by 3 bases, leaving 12 bases between them. The germline V gene has CDR1 MDHEN and CDR2 SYDVKM. CDR3 length: 13 amino acids. Written as DNA, the CDR3 is TGTGCCAGCAGGGTTGACAGGTTCTACGAGCAGTACTTC. This translates into CASRVDRFYEQYF.

This clone has only a few counts. The genes are TRBV25-1 and TRBJ1-6, with 7 bases that match TRBD1. Germline V gives CDR1 MGHDK, CDR2 SYGVNS. The CDR3 spans 14 residues. The ends lost 3 bases at V and 10 bases at J; junction bases unmatched: 6. CDR3 sequence: CASSDTGVSSPLHF. Here the CDR3 DNA reads TGTGCCAGCAGTGATACAGGGGTGTCGTCACCCCTCCACTTT.

This clone showed up just a few times. V gene TRBV2 combines with J gene TRBJ1-3, with D maybe TRBD1 (6 bases). The CDR3 has 14 residues. The germline V gene encodes CDR1 SNHLY and CDR2 FYNNEI. V gave up 3 bases and J gave up 7 bases, with 13 bases separating them. In DNA form, the CDR3 reads TGTGCCAGCAGTGAGTCAGGGGCCCGGAACACCATATATTTT. It is translated as CASSESGARNTIYF.

The chain uses TRBV6-1 and TRBJ1-1; no definite D call. Germline values: CDR1 MNHNS, CDR2 SASEGT. The CDR3 runs to 13 residues. Trimming cost V 8 bases and J 0 bases, with 10 bases left between them. The CDR3 protein is CASGKVLNTEAFF. The CDR3 coding sequence is TGTGCCAGCGGGAAGGTGTTGAACACTGAAGCTTTCTTT.

This clone was detected only a few times. The rearrangement links TRBV28 to TRBJ2-2; 10 bases line up with TRBD2. Germline-derived CDR1 and CDR2 are MDHEN and SYDVKM. The CDR3 is made up of 14 amino acids. Trimming cost V 5 bases and J 7 bases; bases outside gene matches: 4. The chain's CDR3 is CASSALAGVGELFF. CDR3 DNA: TGTGCCAGCAGTGCTCTAGCGGGAGTCGGGGAGCTGTTTTTT.

J is TRBJ2-7 and V is TRBV6-5; possible D gene TRBD2, 6 bases. This CDR3 contains 13 residues. V dropped 10 bases and J dropped 6 bases, with 19 bases sitting between them. Germline loops: CDR1 MNHEY, CDR2 SVGAGI. CDR3 coding DNA: TGTGCCACCCATCGGGGGTATCCTAGCGAGCAGTACTTC. It encodes CATHRGYPSEQYF.

This rearrangement joins TRBV28 to TRBJ2-1, with a weak D call TRBD1 (6 bases). The CDR3 has 14 residues. The V and J ends lost 8 bases and 0 bases respectively, with 11 bases between them. Germline V gene lookup returns CDR1 MDHEN and CDR2 SYDVKM. This chain's CDR3 is CASEQGYSYNEQFF. The CDR3 bases are TGTGCCAGCGAACAGGGTTACTCCTACAATGAGCAGTTCTTC. The full variable domain, its missing parts supplied by reference TRBV28 and TRBJ2-1, is DVKVTQSSRYLVKRTGEKVFLECVQDMDHENMFWYRQDPGLGLRLIYFSYDVKMKEKGDIPEGYSVSREKKERFSLILESASTNQTSMYLCASEQGYSYNEQFFGPGTRLTVL.

The chain couples TRBV27 to TRBJ2-1, with 10 bases that match TRBD2. The junction had 8 bases not matched to a gene; V was cut back by 6 bases and J by 6 bases. Germline CDR1 is MNHEY and CDR2 is SMNVEV (reference sequence). The CDR3 spans 15 residues. The CDR3 sequence is CASSRTSGNINEQFF. In nucleotides, the CDR3 is TGTGCCAGCAGCAGAACTAGCGGGAACATCAATGAGCAGTTCTTC.

The chain combines TRBV4-1 with TRBJ1-6; D not certain. CDR3 size: 16 residues. From germline, CDR1 is MGHRA and CDR2 YSYEKL. Between the trimmed V and J ends, which lost 0 bases and 8 bases, there was a span of 14 bases. The CDR3 region has the DNA TGCGCCAGCAGCCAAGATTCCGGGGAGTGGGATTCACCCCTCCACTTT. Residues: CASSQDSGEWDSPLHF.

J is TRBJ1-4 and V is TRBV27; a weak D match, TRBD1 (6 bases). This CDR3 comprises 16 residues. CDR1 MNHEY and CDR2 SMNVEV come from the germline V gene (reference sequence). Deletions cut 3 bases from V and 1 base from J, with 12 bases between. CDR3 sequence: CASSFGGFETNEKLFF. The DNA of the CDR3 is TGTGCCAGCAGTTTCGGGGGCTTCGAAACTAATGAAAAACTGTTTTTT.

As DNA, the CDR3 is TGTGCCAGCAGCAGAACAGGGGATCAGCCCCAGCATTTT. Its translation: CASSRTGDQPQHF. The V call is TRBV5-8, the J call TRBJ1-5, with 7 bases fitting TRBD1. Germline V gene data show CDR1 as SGHTS and CDR2 as YDEGEE. The CDR3 is made up of 13 amino acids. V trimming: 4 bases; J trimming: 5 bases; junction bases outside the gene matches: 3.